This record covers a single TCR beta chain. This CDR3 comprises 17 residues. V lost 7 bases and J lost 6; bases outside the gene matches: 16. The data were taken from a study of T cells after yellow fever vaccination. TCRdb called the 5' RACE reads again in MiXCR, with one record for every CDR3 protein. This table holds a few hundred thousand distinct CDR3 sequences, 3.6% found once. The sequencing here drew on PBMCs, taken 15 days after the yellow fever booster vaccination. This sequence was found in a young man who received the YFV17D yellow fever vaccine. The chain joins TRBV12-3 or TRBV12-4 to TRBJ2-2; 8 nucleotides match TRBD1. The chain's CDR3 is CASTSPGTGRTAGELFF. The CDR3 DNA is TGTGCCAGCACCAGTCCCGGGACAGGTCGAACTGCCGGGGAGCTGTTTTTT.